One and the same sample provided the 20 T cell receptor beta chains below, sequenced in a study of stem cell transplantation in POMP-related autoinflammatory disease. Assay used: immunoSEQ multiplex PCR; TCRdb lists only in-frame clones, some missing. The sample shows some 65,000 clones, approximately 90% of them seen only once. The sample in question was CD4+ T cells from PBMCs, obtained after stem cell transplantation. The source is a human patient with POMP-related autoinflammation and immune dysregulation (PRAID). The T cells may come from the graft donor.

The chain is built from TRBV28 and TRBJ2-3; D is possibly TRBD2 (6 bases). This CDR3 spans 14 amino acids. Per germline, CDR1 MDHEN and CDR2 SYDVKM. Trimming pared 7 bases from V and 2 bases from J, leaving 13 bases between. Written as DNA, the CDR3 is TGTGCCAGCACCCAGACGGGGGACACAGATACGCAGTATTTT. It specifies CASTQTGDTDTQYF.

CDR3 nucleotides: TGTGCCAGCAGCGTCCTGGGACAGGGACGCGAAAAACTGTTTTTT. Translated, it gives CASSVLGQGREKLFF. The gene calls are TRBV9 and TRBJ1-4, with 9 bases that match TRBD1. V lost 2 bases, J lost 8 bases, and 7 bases stayed unmatched. There are 15 residues in the CDR3. Germline CDR1 reads SGDLS; CDR2 reads YYNGEE. The full variable domain, its missing parts supplied by reference TRBV9 and TRBJ1-4, is DSGVTQTPKHLITATGQRVTLRCSPRSGDLSVYWYQQSLDQGLQFLIQYYNGEERAKGNILERFSAQQFPDLHSELNLSSLELGDSALYFCASSVLGQGREKLFFGSGTQLSVL.

The chain has TRBV5-4 and TRBJ2-1; D not certain. In germline, CDR1 is SGHNT, CDR2 YYREEE (reference sequence). The V and J ends lost 4 bases and 0 bases respectively, with 11 bases between them. The CDR3 consists of 15 residues. The CDR3, as DNA: TGTGCCAGCAGCGCCTCCGGAAGCTCCTACAATGAGCAGTTCTTC. Encoded protein: CASSASGSSYNEQFF. The whole variable domain, remainder taken from reference TRBV5-4 and TRBJ2-1, is ETGVTQSPTHLIKTRGQQVTLRCSSQSGHNTVSWYQQALGQGPQFIFQYYREEENGRGNFPPRFSGLQFPNYSSELNVNALELDDSALYLCASSASGSSYNEQFFGPGTRLTVL.

The chain has TRBV11-1 and TRBJ2-1; maybe TRBD2 (5 bases). CDR3 length equals 11 residues. Trimming took off 8 bases at V and 9 bases at J, with 11 bases between the two ends. Germline assignment: CDR1 SGHAT and CDR2 FQDESV (reference sequence). The CDR3 DNA follows: TGTGCCAGCGGCATGGGGAGTGAGCAGTTCTTC. This sequence encodes CASGMGSEQFF.

The V and J genes are TRBV24-1 and TRBJ2-4; D is unresolved. The CDR3 contains 13 residues. With 1 base removed from V and 12 bases from J, the gap between germline ends came to 12 bases. The germline V gene has CDR1 KGHDR and CDR2 SFDVKD. CDR3 DNA sequence: TGTGCCACCAGTGATTTCAGCGAAACACCTCAGTACTTC. Translating gives CATSDFSETPQYF.

This chain links TRBV5-6 with TRBJ1-2; 7 bases line up with TRBD1. CDR3 length: 13 residues. Germline CDR1 SGHDT, CDR2 YYEEEE. The trim removed 4 bases at V and 3 bases at J, leaving 3 bases unmatched. The CDR3 is CASSPTGDYGYTF. The CDR3 nucleotides are TGTGCCAGCAGCCCAACAGGGGACTATGGCTACACCTTC.

This clone was picked up one time. V gene TRBV19 combines with J gene TRBJ2-7; 9 nucleotides align to TRBD2. Germline V CDR1 and CDR2: LNHDA, SQIVND (reference sequence). Trimming at V came to 1 base and at J to 1 base, leaving 2 bases not matched to a gene. CDR3 size: 15 residues. CDR3: CASSIVAGGSYEQYF. DNA of the CDR3: TGTGCCAGTAGTATAGTGGCGGGAGGGTCCTACGAGCAGTACTTC.

The chain is built from TRBV19 and TRBJ1-5; 8 bases are shared with TRBD1. Germline CDR1 is LNHDA and CDR2 is SQIVND (reference sequence). Trimming took 5 bases from V and 7 from J; bases not matched to a gene: 7. The CDR3 extends over 14 amino acids. CDR3 loop: CASSPQGAGQPQHF. CDR3 nucleotide sequence: TGTGCCAGTAGTCCTCAGGGGGCTGGACAGCCCCAGCATTTT.

The chain combines TRBV30 with TRBJ1-6; 10 bases map to TRBD1. CDR1 is GTSNPN and CDR2 is SVGIG in the germline V gene (reference sequence). V shed 3 bases and J 10 bases; nucleotides not matched to a gene: 6. The CDR3 spans 14 residues. The CDR3, as DNA: TGTGCCTGGAGCGACAGGGGGCGCGGATCACCCCTCCACTTT. It codes for CAWSDRGRGSPLHF.

This chain links TRBV19 with TRBJ1-2; a weak D match, TRBD1 (5 bases). V shed 6 bases and J shed 2 bases, with 13 bases lying between them. Germline assignment: CDR1 LNHDA and CDR2 SQIVND (reference sequence). The CDR3 covers 14 residues. This CDR3 reads CASRGRRWNYGYTF. CDR3 DNA sequence: TGTGCCAGTAGGGGACGGCGGTGGAACTATGGCTACACCTTC.

The rearrangement joins TRBV5-1 to TRBJ2-1; 10 nucleotides line up with TRBD1. The germline CDR1 and CDR2 sequences are SGHRS and YFSETQ. The CDR3 is 15 residues long. V was pared by 0 bases and J by 7 bases, with 4 bases of the junction left unmatched. The CDR3 is CASSLEGQGWNEQFF. CDR3 DNA: TGCGCCAGCAGCTTGGAGGGACAGGGGTGGAATGAGCAGTTCTTC.

This sequence joins TRBV19 and TRBJ2-1; D possibly uses TRBD1 or TRBD2 (5 bases each). Trimming left V 4 bases short and J 3 bases short, with 10 bases between. The CDR3 length is 14 residues. Germline values: CDR1 LNHDA, CDR2 SQIVND (reference sequence). CDR3 residues: CASSSQGRYNEQFF. DNA for the CDR3: TGTGCCAGTAGTAGCCAGGGACGCTACAATGAGCAGTTCTTC.

This clone was recorded only once. V and J are TRBV19 and TRBJ1-3, with 10 bases that match TRBD1. Germline trimming cut 10 bases from V and 2 bases from J; bases unmatched to any gene: 8. From germline, CDR1 is LNHDA and CDR2 SQIVND (reference sequence). CDR3 length equals 15 residues. The CDR3 DNA follows: TGTGCCACCAGCCCCGGGACAGGGGCTGGAAACACCATATATTTT. This gives the protein CATSPGTGAGNTIYF.

The V and J genes are TRBV19 and TRBJ1-6; no definite D call. The CDR3 spans 14 residues. The germline gives CDR1 LNHDA, CDR2 SQIVND (reference sequence). V was pared by 1 base and J by 4 bases, with 5 bases between. The CDR3 bases are TGTGCCAGTAGTATAGGGCGGTATAATTCACCCCTCCACTTT. Translated: CASSIGRYNSPLHF. The full variable domain, its missing parts supplied by reference TRBV19 and TRBJ1-6, is DGGITQSPKYLFRKEGQNVTLSCEQNLNHDAMYWYRQDPGQGLRLIYYSQIVNDFQKGDIAEGYSVSREKKESFPLTVTSAQKNPTAFYLCASSIGRYNSPLHFGNGTRLTVT.

This chain uses TRBV15 with TRBJ2-1, with 12 bases matching TRBD2. V shed 1 base and J 2 bases; nucleotides not matched to a gene: 6. This CDR3 is 18 amino acids long. Germline lookup yields CDR1 LNHNV and CDR2 YYDKDF (reference sequence). The CDR3 bases are TGTGCCACCAGCAGAGGTCCCAGACTAGCGGGGGCCTACAATGAGCAGTTCTTC. Its protein is CATSRGPRLAGAYNEQFF.

V usage is TRBV5-1 and J usage is TRBJ2-3; TRBD1 might be the D (5 bases). The CDR3 consists of 16 residues. The V end lost 0 bases, the J end lost 1 base, and 12 bases lay between the germline ends. The V gene's germline CDR1 is SGHRS and CDR2 YFSETQ. The CDR3 bases are TGCGCCAGCAGCTTGGGGACATCCTCAGGCACAGATACGCAGTATTTT. Encoded protein: CASSLGTSSGTDTQYF.

This chain joins TRBV2 and TRBJ2-3, with D tentatively TRBD2 (6 bases). The V end lost 8 bases, the J end lost 2 bases, and 14 bases lay between the germline ends. Germline values: CDR1 SNHLY, CDR2 FYNNEI. This CDR3 region has 14 residues. The CDR3 DNA sequence: TGTGCCAGCTTATTAGCGGCTCTCACAGATACGCAGTATTTT. It encodes CASLLAALTDTQYF.

V gene TRBV14 combines with J gene TRBJ1-1; D is possibly TRBD1 (5 bases). CDR3 size: 15 residues. The germline V gene has CDR1 SGHDN and CDR2 FVKESK. The V and J ends lost 1 base and 2 bases respectively, with 11 bases between them. In DNA form, the CDR3 reads TGTGCCAGCAGCCAAGCAGGGACTCCTAACACTGAAGCTTTCTTT. Translated: CASSQAGTPNTEAFF.

The chain combines TRBV21-1 with TRBJ1-5. TRBV21-1 is termed a pseudogene. The length of the CDR3 is 16 residues. DNA for the CDR3: TGTGCCAGCAGCAAAAGCGGGGCAGGGACTGGCCAGCCCCAGCATTTT. As protein: CASSKSGAGTGQPQHF.

The chain couples TRBV11-3 to TRBJ2-2; TRBD2 matches at 12 bases. Germline trimming cut 5 bases from V and 3 bases from J; bases unmatched to any gene: 7. Per the germline V gene, CDR1 is SGHNT and CDR2 is YENEEA. The CDR3 sequence is 17 residues long. The CDR3 bases are TGTGCCAGCAGCCCTCATCGGACTAGCGGGGACACCGGGGAGCTGTTTTTT. Encoded protein: CASSPHRTSGDTGELFF.